One and the same sample provided the 8 T cell receptor beta chains below, sequenced in a study of cytomegalovirus exposure and HLA in healthy donors. Primers for the PCR totalled 60 Vbeta and 13 Jbeta. The repertoire was sequenced with immunoSEQ multiplex PCR; TCRdb's copy has only in-frame clones and lacks some. The sample has about 190,000 clones; about 80% are singletons. The sample comprised PBMCs. These TCRs come from a woman in her late teens or twenties in good health and CMV-seropositive.

The rearrangement links TRBV15 to TRBJ2-1; 7 bases are a match to TRBD1. The V gene end was trimmed by 0 bases and the J gene end by 4 bases; junction bases not matched to a gene: 9. Germline V gene lookup returns CDR1 LNHNV and CDR2 YYDKDF (reference sequence). There are 17 residues in the CDR3. For the CDR3, the DNA is TGTGCCACCAGCAGAGATGCCGGAGACAGGGCTTACAATGAGCAGTTCTTC. Protein product: CATSRDAGDRAYNEQFF.

The rearrangement links TRBV5-1 to TRBJ1-1; D gene ambiguous. CDR3 length equals 15 residues. V lost 5 bases and J lost 3, with 17 bases in between. Germline CDR1 and CDR2: SGHRS and YFSETQ. The CDR3: CASSFSGRGYTEAFF. As DNA, the CDR3 is TGCGCCAGCAGTTTCAGTGGGAGAGGGTACACTGAAGCTTTCTTT. Full variable domain (outside the CDR3, taken from reference TRBV5-1 and TRBJ1-1): KAGVTQTPRYLIKTRGQQVTLSCSPISGHRSVSWYQQTPGQGLQFLFEYFSETQRNKGNFPGRFSGRQFSNSRSEMNVSTLELGDSALYLCASSFSGRGYTEAFFGQGTRLTVV.

This clone appeared once. This chain connects TRBV6-4 to TRBJ2-1; TRBD2 is a possible D gene (6 bases). The V end lost 0 bases, the J end lost 8 bases, and 17 bases lay between the germline ends. This CDR3 region has 16 residues. CDR1 MRHNA and CDR2 SNTAGT come from the germline V gene. This CDR3 reads CASSDSGGVGSDEQFF. In nucleotides, the CDR3 is TGTGCCAGCAGTGACTCGGGCGGGGTGGGAAGCGATGAGCAGTTCTTC.

In regard to this clone: Germline is not matched at one junction end, which may reflect a read error. This chain connects TRBV5-5 to TRBJ2-1; D is unresolved. The CDR3 has 11 residues. Germline lookup yields CDR1 SGHKS and CDR2 YYEKEE (reference sequence). This chain's CDR3 is CASSLRGERFF. The CDR3 DNA sequence: TGTGCCAGCAGCTTGAGAGGTGAGCGGTTCTTC.

The chain joins TRBV10-1 to TRBJ2-1; tentative D call: TRBD2 (7 bases). The V and J ends lost 5 bases and 4 bases respectively, with 12 bases between them. This CDR3 has 14 amino acids. Germline V CDR1 and CDR2: WNHNN, SYGVQD (reference sequence). The CDR3 protein is CASSTGGPYNEQFF. The DNA for the CDR3 is TGCGCCAGCAGTACGGGGGGCCCTTACAATGAGCAGTTCTTC.

In DNA, the CDR3 is TGTGCCAGCAGCACTAGCCTCCGGGGAAACTCCTACAATGAGCAGTTCTTC. Amino acid sequence: CASSTSLRGNSYNEQFF. This chain connects TRBV28 to TRBJ2-1; D perhaps matches TRBD2 (6 bases). CDR1 is MDHEN, CDR2 SYDVKM, per germline. V lost 6 bases and J lost 0, with 18 bases in between. The CDR3 is made up of 17 amino acids.

This rearrangement joins TRBV19 to TRBJ2-5, with D unresolved. Trimming cost V 2 bases and J 2 bases, with 15 bases left between them. The CDR3 is 16 residues long. Germline CDR1 reads LNHDA; CDR2 reads SQIVND (reference sequence). This CDR3 is CASSIIEEIRQETQYF. As DNA, the CDR3 is TGTGCCAGTAGTATAATAGAGGAGATCAGACAAGAGACCCAGTACTTC.

The rearrangement joins TRBV18 to TRBJ2-7; a weak D match, TRBD1 (6 bases). The CDR3 is made up of 16 amino acids. From germline, CDR1 is KGHSH and CDR2 LQKENI. V lost 4 bases, J lost 0 bases, and 16 bases lay in between. The CDR3 DNA is TGTGCCAGCTCACAGGGGCCACAGGGCAACTCCTACGAGCAGTACGTC. This gives the protein CASSQGPQGNSYEQYV.